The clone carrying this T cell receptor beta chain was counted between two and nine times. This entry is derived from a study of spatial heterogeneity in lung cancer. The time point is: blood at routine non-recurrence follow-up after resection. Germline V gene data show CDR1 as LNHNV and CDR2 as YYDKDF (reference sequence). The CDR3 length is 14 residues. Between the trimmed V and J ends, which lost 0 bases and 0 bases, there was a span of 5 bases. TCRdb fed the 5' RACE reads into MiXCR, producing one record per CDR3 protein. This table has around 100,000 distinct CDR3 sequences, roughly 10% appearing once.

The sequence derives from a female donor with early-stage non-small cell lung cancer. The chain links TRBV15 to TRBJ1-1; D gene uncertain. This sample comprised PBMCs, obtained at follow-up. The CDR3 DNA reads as TGTGCCACCAGCAGAGATAGGATGAACACTGAAGCTTTCTTT. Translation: CATSRDRMNTEAFF.